This TCR beta chain was retrieved from a study of neurological immune-mediated disorders. Study information: 31 of 34 multiple sclerosis patients had relapsing-remitting disease; 3 had secondary progressive.

This clonotype was observed at least ten times. The CDR3 extends over 13 amino acids. CDR1 is DFQATT, CDR2 SNEGSKA, per germline (reference sequence). V dropped 3 bases and J dropped 4 bases, with 9 bases sitting between them. Synthesis of cDNA was carried out by template-switch 5'RACE. The reaction used 10-nucleotide random UMIs. Sequencing runs each yielded over 180 million TCR-beta sequences from 15-18 subjects. TCRdb called the 5' RACE reads again in MiXCR, with one record for every CDR3 protein. This table holds 49,000 or so distinct CDR3 sequences, roughly 4.1% found once. Unsorted libraries were derived from 2 million PBMCs stored at -80 C.

This sequence originates from a woman aged 55-70 years with multiple sclerosis. This sequence joins TRBV20-1 and TRBJ2-2; perhaps TRBD2 as D (5 bases). The sequencing sample was made of PBMCs. DNA for the CDR3: TGCAGTGCTAGCGGGGTGGGCACCGGGGAGCTGTTTTTT. Translated: CSASGVGTGELFF.